These 21 T cell receptor beta chains were sequenced from one sample in a study of blood T cells in healthy people across ages (dated by TCRdb to 2014 to 2015). Preparation of the library involved 5' RACE. Sequencing was performed on an Illumina HiSeq 2500. A second roughly 6 to 12 cycle PCR used a sample-barcoded 5' primer and a J-beta primer mix. TCRdb ran its own pipeline on the public reads, namely fastp trimming at Q25 and MiXCR clone calling, and kept in-frame beta chains. Each record represents a unique CDR3 protein, reported with the most common genes and DNA among its rows. This sample has over 750,000 distinct CDR3 sequences in its table, and roughly 25% of those were observed once. The ten largest clonotypes hold roughly 9% of the sample. The sample also formed part of further work on T cells of mothers and their children.

The sequenced material came from blood. Source of these receptors: a boy younger than 18 in good health.

The CDR3 DNA is TGTGCCAGCAGTGAACGTAGCTCCTACAATGAGCAGTTCTTC. This sequence encodes CASSERSSYNEQFF. V is TRBV2 and J is TRBJ2-1; D unclear. The V gene lost 2 bases and the J gene lost 0 bases, with 5 bases spanning the gap. CDR1 is SNHLY, CDR2 FYNNEI, per germline. There are 14 residues in the CDR3.

The rearrangement uses TRBV7-3 and TRBJ2-2; D might be TRBD2 (5 bases). The CDR3 covers 15 residues. V gave up 1 base and J gave up 6 bases, with 12 bases separating them. CDR1 is SGHTA and CDR2 is FQGTGA in the germline V gene. This CDR3 reads CASSLSTGYSGELFF. CDR3 DNA sequence: TGTGCCAGCAGCTTAAGCACGGGATACTCCGGGGAGCTGTTTTTT. Variable domain in full (rest from reference TRBV7-3 and TRBJ2-2): GAGVSQTPSNKVTEKGKYVELRCDPISGHTALYWYRQSLGQGPEFLIYFQGTGAADDSGLPNDRFFAVRPEGSVSTLKIQRTERGDSAVYLCASSLSTGYSGELFFGEGSRLTVL.

The rearrangement links TRBV28 to TRBJ2-5, with a weak D call TRBD2 (5 bases). The CDR3 is 16 amino acids. Germline CDR1 and CDR2: MDHEN and SYDVKM. V lost 4 bases and J lost 1, with 16 bases in between. CDR3 coding DNA: TGTGCCAGCAGTTCCCGTTTCACACGGGGCCAAGAGACCCAGTACTTC. Protein product: CASSSRFTRGQETQYF.

The V and J genes are TRBV4-1 and TRBJ2-7; D might be TRBD2 (6 bases). Germline CDR1 MGHRA, CDR2 YSYEKL. The CDR3 loop spans 13 amino acids. V was cut by 4 bases and J by 6 bases, with 13 bases left in between. Here the CDR3 DNA reads TGCGCCAGCAGCCGGATGACTAGTGGCGAGCAGTACTTC. Amino acids: CASSRMTSGEQYF.

This sequence joins TRBV5-1 and TRBJ2-5; 7 nucleotides line up with TRBD2. The germline gives CDR1 SGHRS, CDR2 YFSETQ. The CDR3 contains 15 residues. After removal of 2 bases from V and 2 bases from J, the junction contained 6 bases not matched to a gene. Here the CDR3 reads CASSFTSSGQETQYF. The CDR3 DNA sequence: TGCGCCAGCAGCTTCACGAGTAGCGGGCAAGAGACCCAGTACTTC.

In the case of this clonotype: Without the conserved terminal phenylalanine or tryptophan, this CDR3 likely stems from a read error. This chain links TRBV29-1 with TRBJ2-1; D call uncertain. Germline V CDR1 and CDR2: SQVTM, ANQGSEA. Trimming shortened V by 0 bases and J by 10 bases, and 10 bases separated the two germline ends. The CDR3 runs to 12 residues. The CDR3, as DNA: TGCAGCGTTGAAGAGGGTAATTGGGAGCAGTTCCTC. It specifies CSVEEGNWEQFL.

This clonotype was counted between two and nine times. The chain is built from TRBV12-3 or TRBV12-4 and TRBJ1-1, with D hard to call. The CDR3 runs 13 residues. V was pared by 5 bases and J by 2 bases, with 9 bases between. The chain's CDR3 is CASSPISNTEAFF. In nucleotides, the CDR3 is TGTGCCAGCAGTCCCATCTCAAACACTGAAGCTTTCTTT.

The CDR3: CASSAHGVNTGELFF. As DNA, the CDR3 is TGTGCCAGCAGTGCTCACGGGGTGAACACCGGGGAGCTGTTTTTT. This rearrangement joins TRBV25-1 to TRBJ2-2; the D gene is possibly TRBD2 (5 bases). This CDR3 region has 15 residues. Germline V lookup: CDR1 MGHDK, CDR2 SYGVNS. V lost 4 bases to trimming and J lost 1 base, with 10 bases between them.

The gene calls are TRBV7-8 and TRBJ2-7, with 7 bases aligning to TRBD1. Per germline, CDR1 SGHVS and CDR2 FQNEAQ. This CDR3 is 12 amino acids long. J gave up 5 bases and V 5 bases, and 3 bases lay outside the gene matches. CDR3 bases: TGTGCCAGCAGCAACACAGGGGACGAGCAGTACTTC. Its translation is CASSNTGDEQYF.

The table lists this clonotype with a few counts. CDR3 sequence: CASTKGASGRHEQFF. The CDR3 DNA is TGTGCCAGCACCAAGGGGGCTAGCGGTAGGCATGAGCAGTTCTTC. The chain links TRBV6-2 or TRBV6-3 to TRBJ2-1, with D tentatively TRBD1 or TRBD2 (7 bases each). This CDR3 spans 15 amino acids. The germline V gene encodes CDR1 MNHEY and CDR2 SVGEGT. Trimming removed 7 bases from V and 8 bases from J, with 21 bases in between.

This chain uses TRBV6-2 or TRBV6-3 with TRBJ2-2, with TRBD2 matching over 8 bases. This CDR3 contains 15 residues. The germline V gene has CDR1 MNHEY and CDR2 SVGEGT. V lost 5 bases, J lost 7 bases, and 9 bases stayed unmatched. DNA for the CDR3: TGTGCCAGCAGTGTGTACGGGGGGGCCCTCGGGGAGCTGTTTTTT. It codes for CASSVYGGALGELFF.

The V and J genes are TRBV28 and TRBJ1-5; 8 nucleotides agree with TRBD1. V was pared by 7 bases and J by 4 bases, with 12 bases of the junction left unmatched. This CDR3 has 16 amino acids. The V gene's germline CDR1 is MDHEN and CDR2 SYDVKM. CDR3 region: CASTSHRQGTNQPQHF. CDR3 nucleotides: TGTGCCAGCACCAGCCATAGACAGGGGACTAATCAGCCCCAGCATTTT.

The chain uses TRBV19 and TRBJ2-2; D unresolved. Trimming stripped 3 bases from V and 6 bases from J, with 8 bases between. The germline gives CDR1 LNHDA, CDR2 SQIVND (reference sequence). The CDR3 length is 13 residues. The CDR3 DNA sequence: TGTGCCAGTAGTATCCCTCGACCCGGGGAGCTGTTTTTT. The encoded protein is CASSIPRPGELFF.

The V and J genes are TRBV29-1 and TRBJ2-7; D might be TRBD2 (7 bases). Germline CDR1 SQVTM, CDR2 ANQGSEA. V gave up 7 bases and J gave up 7 bases, with 17 bases separating them. The CDR3 sequence is 12 residues long. CDR3 in amino acids: CSAGGRGTEQYF. The CDR3 nucleotides read TGCAGCGCCGGGGGGCGGGGAACAGAGCAGTACTTC.

A few counts support this clonotype. The rearrangement uses TRBV2 and TRBJ2-5; 10 nucleotides align to TRBD1. The J call may be wrong; the DNA end is better matched by TRBJ2-1. This CDR3 is built from 15 residues. Germline CDR1 reads SNHLY; CDR2 reads FYNNEI. Here the CDR3 DNA reads TGTGCCAGCAGTGAAGGACAGGGGGCACTCAATGAGCAGTTCTTC. It codes for CASSEGQGALNEQFF.

The chain uses TRBV20-1 and TRBJ2-1, with unresolved D. The CDR3 has 14 amino acids. Trimming took off 0 bases at V and 4 bases at J, with 10 bases between the two ends. Germline V lookup: CDR1 DFQATT, CDR2 SNEGSKA (reference sequence). This chain's CDR3 is CSARDHHGYNEQFF. CDR3 nucleotides: TGCAGTGCTAGAGATCATCACGGATACAATGAGCAGTTCTTC.

This chain connects TRBV20-1 to TRBJ2-3; 7 bases fit TRBD2. Germline values: CDR1 DFQATT, CDR2 SNEGSKA (reference sequence). The V and J ends lost 2 bases and 4 bases, in that order; junction bases with no gene match: 9. CDR3 size: 15 residues. The CDR3 region has the DNA TGCAGTGCTAGATTCCCCGAGGCGGGAGCAGATACGCAGTATTTT. The encoded protein is CSARFPEAGADTQYF.

The chain has TRBV7-9 and TRBJ2-2; possible D gene TRBD1, 6 bases. Germline CDR1 is SEHNR and CDR2 is FQNEAQ (reference sequence). V lost 4 bases to trimming and J lost 5 bases, with 11 bases between them. The CDR3 has 14 amino acids. CDR3 loop: CASSSQGWTGELFF. DNA for the CDR3: TGTGCCAGCAGCTCCCAGGGGTGGACCGGGGAGCTGTTTTTT.

The rearrangement joins TRBV7-2 to TRBJ1-2; TRBD1 agrees at 7 bases. Germline CDR1 reads SGHTA; CDR2 reads FQGNSA. V was pared by 5 bases and J by 5 bases, with 11 bases of the junction left unmatched. This CDR3 has 15 residues. In nucleotides, the CDR3 is TGTGCCAGCAGCGCAAGACAGGGATCGGGGTATGGCTACACCTTC. This encodes CASSARQGSGYGYTF.

This clonotype has more than one count but fewer than ten. V gene TRBV27 combines with J gene TRBJ2-4; D is unclear. The length of the CDR3 is 16 residues. The germline V gene encodes CDR1 MNHEY and CDR2 SMNVEV (reference sequence). Trimming stripped 5 bases from V and 0 bases from J, with 14 bases between. As DNA, the CDR3 is TGTGCCAGCAGTCCTCGGGCAGAACTAGCCAAAAACATTCAGTACTTC. Amino acid sequence: CASSPRAELAKNIQYF.

This clonotype was seen a handful of times. J is TRBJ2-7 and V is TRBV9, with 8 positions matching TRBD1. The J segment lost 4 bases and the V segment lost 2 bases, leaving 5 bases of the junction unmatched. Germline CDR1 reads SGDLS; CDR2 reads YYNGEE. The CDR3 contains 14 residues. In nucleotides, the CDR3 is TGTGCCAGCAGCGTTACAGGGGGTGGGTACGAGCAGTACTTC. Translating gives CASSVTGGGYEQYF.